This TCR beta chain comes out of a study of T-cell memory formation after mild COVID-19. TCRdb used MiXCR to reprocess the 5' RACE reads, holding one entry per CDR3 protein. The data show about half a million distinct CDR3 sequences, with roughly 18% seen just once and 9% to 15% held by the top ten. This CDR3 spans 18 amino acids. The clonotype comes from an adult woman who had mild COVID-19 (a few samples of this study predate the infection). Cell type and time point are not known. Specimen: PBMCs or a T cell subset sorted from them (not recorded which). This chain connects TRBV21-1 to TRBJ2-7. TRBV21-1 counts as a pseudogene. CDR3 coding DNA: TGTGCCAGCAGCAAAGTTTGGTATTCAGGACAGGGCCCCTACGAGCAGTACTTC. Translating it yields CASSKVWYSGQGPYEQYF.